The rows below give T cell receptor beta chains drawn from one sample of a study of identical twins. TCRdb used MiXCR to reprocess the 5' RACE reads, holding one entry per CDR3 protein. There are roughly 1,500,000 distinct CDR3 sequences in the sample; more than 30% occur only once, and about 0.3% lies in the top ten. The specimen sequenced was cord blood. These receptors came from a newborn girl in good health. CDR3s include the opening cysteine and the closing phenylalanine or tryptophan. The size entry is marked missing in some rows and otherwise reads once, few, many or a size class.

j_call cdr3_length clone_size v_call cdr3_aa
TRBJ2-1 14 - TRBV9 CASSVDIAYNEQFF
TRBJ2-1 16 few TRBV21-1 CASLSGSWVSYNEQFF
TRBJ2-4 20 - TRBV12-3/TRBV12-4 CASRLRVVGQERVAKNIQYF
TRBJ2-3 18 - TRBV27 CASSIRGGRGSFPDTQYF
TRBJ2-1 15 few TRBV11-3 CASSLGRAGGDEQFF
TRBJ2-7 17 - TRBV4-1 CASSQDRPGQGVLGQYF
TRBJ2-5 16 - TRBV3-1 CASSQPQPQFQETQYF
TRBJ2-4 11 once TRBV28 CASSFGIAEDF
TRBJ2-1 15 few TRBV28 CASSDRRLGSYEQFF
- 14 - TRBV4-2 CASSQAGCPETQYF
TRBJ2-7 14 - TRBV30 CAWGTGTGIYEQYF
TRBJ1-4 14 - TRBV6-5 CASRSRQGGEKLFF
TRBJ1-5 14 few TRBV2 CASRPDRLNQPQHF
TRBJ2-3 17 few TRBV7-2 CASSPRGTSGKLDTQYF
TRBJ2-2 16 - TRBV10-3 CAIRSKGQGDTGELFF
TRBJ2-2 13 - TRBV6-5 CASKVGTSVELFF
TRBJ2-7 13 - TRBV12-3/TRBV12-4 CASSLRAGHEQYF
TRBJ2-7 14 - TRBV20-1 CSARGAGTRNEQYF
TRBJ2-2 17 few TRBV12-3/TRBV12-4 CASSLASGRFNTGELFF
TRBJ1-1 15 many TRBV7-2 CASSLRGRVNTEAFF
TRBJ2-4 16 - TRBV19 CASSVGSTGAKNIQYF
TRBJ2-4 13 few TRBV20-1 CSASPGPKNIQYF
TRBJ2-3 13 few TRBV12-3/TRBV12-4 CASRPGDDSTQYF
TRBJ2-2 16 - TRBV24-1 CATSDPGLANTGELFF
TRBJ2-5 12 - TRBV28 CASRIQRETQYF
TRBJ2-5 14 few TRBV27 CASSLEGAGETQYF
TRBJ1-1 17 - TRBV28 CASSLYRQGPMNTEAFF
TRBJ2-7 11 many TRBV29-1 CSVEDFYEQYF
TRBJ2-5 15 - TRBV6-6 CASSYSLTGQETQYF
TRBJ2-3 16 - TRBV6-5 CASRAPGTSHTDTQYF
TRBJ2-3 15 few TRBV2 CASSDFWWEEDTQYF
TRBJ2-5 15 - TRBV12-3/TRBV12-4 CSSSSGSLFEETQYF
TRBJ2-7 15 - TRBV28 CASSSSGRALDEQYF
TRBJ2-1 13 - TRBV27 CASSWGASYEQFF
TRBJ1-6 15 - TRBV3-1 CASSQATVPNSPLHF
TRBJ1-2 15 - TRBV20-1 CSASDAGTGSVGYTF
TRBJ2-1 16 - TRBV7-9 CASSLGSLALSREQFF
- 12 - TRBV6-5 CASRRPRETQYF
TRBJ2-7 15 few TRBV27 CASRALGGSSYEQYF
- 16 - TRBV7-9 CASSLTSGYSYNEQYF
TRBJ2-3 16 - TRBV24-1 CATSDFLAGVADTQYF
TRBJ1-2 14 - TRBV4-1 CASRRQGIGYGYTF
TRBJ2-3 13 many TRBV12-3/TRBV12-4 CASSSGTRGTQYF